The TCR beta chain described here comes from a study of cytomegalovirus exposure and HLA in healthy donors. Findings of the study overall: The listing of 150 or so TCR beta chains classed them as cytomegalovirus-associated.

The data were produced by immunoSEQ multiplex PCR, yet TCRdb's version contains in-frame clones alone and is incomplete. The sample consists of more than 80,000 clones, about 87% of them appearing once. The donors were members of the validation cohort comprising 120 subjects, separate from the roughly 700-subject first cohort. V lost 1 base, J lost 0 bases, and 12 bases lay in between. Germline V gives CDR1 SEHNR, CDR2 FQNEAQ (reference sequence). The CDR3 is made up of 17 amino acids. On this clone itself: Its antigen is currently unknown.

The sequence derives from a woman aged 18-29 years in good health and CMV-seropositive. The chain employs TRBV7-9 and TRBJ2-2; D is possibly TRBD2 (5 bases). Sequenced input: PBMCs. The CDR3 here is CASSLVGGGANTGELFF. CDR3 coding DNA: TGTGCCAGCAGCTTAGTAGGTGGAGGAGCGAACACCGGGGAGCTGTTTTTT. The full variable domain, completed using reference TRBV7-9 and TRBJ2-2, is DTGVSQNPRHKITKRGQNVTFRCDPISEHNRLYWYRQTLGQGPEFLTYFQNEAQLEKSRLLSDRFSAERPKGSFSTLEIQRTEQGDSAMYLCASSLVGGGANTGELFFGEGSRLTVL.